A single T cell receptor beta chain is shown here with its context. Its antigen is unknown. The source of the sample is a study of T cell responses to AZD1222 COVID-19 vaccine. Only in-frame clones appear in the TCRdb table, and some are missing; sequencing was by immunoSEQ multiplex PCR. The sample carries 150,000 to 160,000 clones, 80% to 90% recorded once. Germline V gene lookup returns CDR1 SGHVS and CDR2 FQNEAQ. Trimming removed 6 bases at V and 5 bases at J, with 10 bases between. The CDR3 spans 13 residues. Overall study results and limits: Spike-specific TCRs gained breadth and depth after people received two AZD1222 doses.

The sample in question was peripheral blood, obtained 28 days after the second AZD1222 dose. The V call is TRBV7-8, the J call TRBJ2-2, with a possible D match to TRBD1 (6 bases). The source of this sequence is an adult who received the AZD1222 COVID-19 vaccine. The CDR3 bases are TGTGCCAGCAGGGGGGCCGGGACCGGGGAGCTGTTTTTT. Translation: CASRGAGTGELFF.